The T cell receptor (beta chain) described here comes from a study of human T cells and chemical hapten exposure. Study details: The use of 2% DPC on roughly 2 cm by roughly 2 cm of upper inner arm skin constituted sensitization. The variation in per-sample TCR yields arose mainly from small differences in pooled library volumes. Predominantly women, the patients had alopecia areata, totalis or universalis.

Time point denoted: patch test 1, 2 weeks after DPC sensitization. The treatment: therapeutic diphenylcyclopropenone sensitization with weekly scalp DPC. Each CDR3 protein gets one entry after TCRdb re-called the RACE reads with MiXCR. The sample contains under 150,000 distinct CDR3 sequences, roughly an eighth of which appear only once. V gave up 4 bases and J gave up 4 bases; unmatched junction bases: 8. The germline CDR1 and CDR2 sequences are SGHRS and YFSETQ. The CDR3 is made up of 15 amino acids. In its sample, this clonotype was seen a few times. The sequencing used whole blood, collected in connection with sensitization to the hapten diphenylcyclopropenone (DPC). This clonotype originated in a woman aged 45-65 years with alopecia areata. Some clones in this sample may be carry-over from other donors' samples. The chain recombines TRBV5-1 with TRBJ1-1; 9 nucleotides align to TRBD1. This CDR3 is CASSHGTGRRTEAFF. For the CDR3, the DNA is TGCGCCAGCAGCCACGGGACAGGGAGGCGCACTGAAGCTTTCTTT.